This TCR beta chain was captured by sequencing in a study of response to subunit inactivated influenza vaccine. General study findings and limits: Authors suggested few new T cells are recruited by each seasonal influenza vaccination.

CDR3 length: 14 amino acids. Trimming took off 5 bases at V and 4 bases at J, with 13 bases between the two ends. Germline CDR1 SEHNR, CDR2 FQNEAQ (reference sequence). Via MiXCR, TCRdb re-called the RT-PCR reads, giving one row per CDR3 protein. The repertoire consists of 550,000 to 650,000 distinct CDR3 sequences, with approximately 12% occurring once and the leading ten covering more than 8.5%. The sample holds many counts of this clonotype. As yet, its antigen is unknown. The input for sequencing was PBMCs from blood, taken on the day of vaccination. The gene calls are TRBV7-9 and TRBJ2-3; D might be TRBD2 (5 bases). This TCR was sampled from a middle-aged man who received an inactivated influenza vaccine. This chain's CDR3 is CASSPPTEADTQYF. The CDR3 coding sequence is TGTGCCAGCAGCCCCCCCACGGAGGCAGATACGCAGTATTTT.